The table lists the clone carrying this TCR beta chain with many counts. Patients had received no treatment of any kind before thyroid surgery. The sample is drawn from a study of metastatic and nonmetastatic thyroid tumors. Via MiXCR, TCRdb re-called the PCR reads. The sample contains tens of thousands of clones, around 15% of which appear only once. The sequenced material came from blood. The sequence was collected from a male donor with papillary thyroid cancer or a benign thyroid nodule (not recorded which). Some clones in this sample may be carry-over from other donors' samples.

CDR3 region: CASSPSGDYNEQFF. The DNA of the CDR3 is TGTGCCAGCAGCCCAAGCGGGGATTACAATGAGCAGTTCTTC. V is TRBV7-3 and J is TRBJ2-1; 7 nucleotides align to TRBD2. J was trimmed by 4 bases and V by 5 bases; bases with no gene match: 5. CDR1 and CDR2 from the germline V gene are SGHTA and FQGTGA. CDR3 length equals 14 residues.